These 2 T cell receptor beta chains share one sample of origin, sequenced in a study of CD8+CD57+ T cells in acquired aplastic anemia. The sequenced patients had an expansion of CD8+CD57+ cells seen by flow cytometry. Profiles of TCR beta VDJ and CDR3 were generated from a genomic DNA template. Each CDR3 protein gets one entry after TCRdb re-called the reads with MiXCR. The profile covers about 180,000 distinct CDR3 sequences, with around 50% appearing a single time and 10% to 15% taken by the ten largest. Sequenced: sorted CD4+, CD8+, or CD8+CD57+ T cells (not recorded which) from PBMCs. All receptors derive from a human donor with aplastic anemia.

This clonotype was seen more than once but under ten times. The chain is built from TRBV6-6 and TRBJ1-1; the D is unclear. CDR3 size: 13 residues. CDR1 and CDR2 (germline): MNHNY, SVGAGI (reference sequence). V lost 6 bases, J lost 7 bases, and 15 bases lay in between. CDR3 region: CASSVARGREAFF. The CDR3, as DNA: TGTGCCAGCAGCGTAGCGAGAGGACGTGAAGCTTTCTTT.

This clonotype was observed at least ten times. The CDR3 loop reads CASGLSGAYNEQFF. The CDR3 coding sequence is TGTGCCAGCGGCCTTAGCGGGGCCTACAATGAGCAGTTCTTC. V and J are TRBV9 and TRBJ2-1; 8 nucleotides match TRBD2. The CDR3 sequence is 14 residues long. V lost 7 bases to trimming and J lost 2 bases; unmatched junction nucleotides: 5. The germline CDR1 and CDR2 sequences are SGDLS and YYNGEE.